Presented here are 14 T cell receptor beta chains from one specimen sequenced in a study of blood T cell repertoires in COVID-19. The assay was immunoSEQ multiplex PCR, and TCRdb's table has in-frame clones only and misses some. The repertoire holds fewer than 300,000 clones, with more than 65% as singletons. Sequencing input: peripheral blood. The receptor source for this set is a woman aged 18-29 years with acute or convalescent COVID-19.

The chain employs TRBV7-8 and TRBJ1-4; 7 bases are a match to TRBD1. With V trimmed by 5 bases and J by 7 bases, 7 bases remained unmatched. This CDR3 spans 14 amino acids. Germline V gene data show CDR1 as SGHVS and CDR2 as FQNEAQ. The chain's CDR3 is CASSPGTVTEKLFF. The CDR3 DNA follows: TGTGCCAGCAGCCCCGGGACAGTTACTGAAAAACTGTTTTTT.

J is TRBJ1-5 and V is TRBV28; D perhaps matches TRBD1 (5 bases). Germline V gene data show CDR1 as MDHEN and CDR2 as SYDVKM. The CDR3 length is 14 residues. The V end was cut by 2 bases, the J end by 7 bases, with 12 bases between. The CDR3 sequence is CASSLGGAEQPQHF. The CDR3, as DNA: TGTGCCAGCAGTTTAGGTGGGGCGGAGCAGCCCCAGCATTTT.

CDR3 region: CASSQGQGLYGYTF. CDR3 bases: TGTGCCAGCAGCCAGGGACAGGGCCTCTATGGCTACACCTTC. The chain recombines TRBV11-2 with TRBJ1-2; 9 bases are a match to TRBD1. V shed 5 bases and J 4 bases; nucleotides not matched to a gene: 5. The CDR3 spans 14 residues. The germline V gene has CDR1 SGHAT and CDR2 FQNNGV.

This clone was picked up a small number of times. The CDR3 region is CASAPSREGWLRYF. The CDR3 DNA reads as TGTGCCAGCGCCCCCTCGCGGGAGGGCTGGCTTCGGTACTTC. V usage is TRBV2 and J usage is TRBJ2-7; 9 nucleotides match TRBD2. This CDR3 spans 14 amino acids. Per the germline V gene, CDR1 is SNHLY and CDR2 is FYNNEI. V shed 8 bases and J 12 bases; nucleotides not matched to a gene: 17.

The V gene is TRBV2, the J gene TRBJ2-3, with 13 bases that match TRBD2. Trimming took 4 bases from V and 2 from J; bases not matched to a gene: 6. Looked up from germline, CDR1 is SNHLY and CDR2 is FYNNEI. The CDR3 runs to 17 residues. This chain's CDR3 is CASSVTGLAGATDTQYF. CDR3 sequence (DNA): TGTGCCAGCAGTGTAACCGGACTAGCGGGGGCCACAGATACGCAGTATTTT.

This chain uses TRBV18 with TRBJ1-5; D not resolved. CDR3 length: 13 amino acids. The germline V gene has CDR1 KGHSH and CDR2 LQKENI. V lost 3 bases, J lost 5 bases, and 8 bases lay in between. CDR3 DNA sequence: TGTGCCAGCTCACCTGGCTTCGATCAGCCCCAGCATTTT. This sequence encodes CASSPGFDQPQHF.

The rearrangement joins TRBV15 to TRBJ2-1, with 14 nucleotides matching TRBD2. The V gene end was trimmed by 8 bases and the J gene end by 9 bases; junction bases not matched to a gene: 3. Per germline, CDR1 LNHNV and CDR2 YYDKDF (reference sequence). There are 13 residues in the CDR3. CDR3 in amino acids: CATEGLAGGEQFF. The DNA of the CDR3 is TGTGCCACCGAAGGACTAGCGGGAGGTGAGCAGTTCTTC.

The chain links TRBV13 to TRBJ2-3; no firm D call. This CDR3 comprises 12 residues. The germline V gene has CDR1 PRHDT and CDR2 FYEKMQ (reference sequence). Trimming removed 5 bases at V and 6 bases at J, with 9 bases between. The CDR3 sequence is CASSRESDTQYF. In nucleotides, the CDR3 is TGTGCCAGCAGCCGAGAAAGCGATACGCAGTATTTT.

The chain has TRBV24-1 and TRBJ2-3, with D possibly TRBD1 on 5 matching bases. The V gene lost 1 base and the J gene lost 1 base, with 14 bases spanning the gap. From germline, CDR1 is KGHDR and CDR2 SFDVKD. This CDR3 spans 17 amino acids. The CDR3 loop reads CATSDFDIWGGTDTQYF. The CDR3, as DNA: TGTGCCACCAGTGATTTCGATATCTGGGGCGGCACAGATACGCAGTATTTT.

This clone was detected many times. The chain employs TRBV18 and TRBJ2-3, with 7 nucleotides matching TRBD1. Germline lookup yields CDR1 KGHSH and CDR2 LQKENI. The ends lost 0 bases at V and 1 base at J; junction bases unmatched: 7. This CDR3 is built from 17 residues. For the CDR3, the DNA is TGTGCCAGCTCACCACCGAGGACAGGACGGGGCACAGATACGCAGTATTTT. Encoded protein: CASSPPRTGRGTDTQYF.

The chain couples TRBV29-1 to TRBJ1-2, with D perhaps TRBD1 (6 bases). The CDR3 runs to 15 residues. Germline CDR1 is SQVTM and CDR2 is ANQGSEA. V lost 0 bases and J 4 bases, leaving 15 bases between the germline ends. Here the CDR3 DNA reads TGCAGCGTTGAAGATGTGTGGGGGCTCGGCTATGGCTACACCTTC. Protein sequence: CSVEDVWGLGYGYTF.

V and J are TRBV11-2 and TRBJ1-4; D is perhaps TRBD1 (5 bases). CDR1 and CDR2 from the germline V gene are SGHAT and FQNNGV. CDR3 length equals 14 residues. The V gene lost 1 base and the J gene lost 9 bases, with 12 bases spanning the gap. CDR3 bases: TGTGCCAGCAGCTTAGGGGAGGGGTTGCAAAAACTGTTTTTT. This gives the protein CASSLGEGLQKLFF.

As to this clone: This sample also contains other DNA sequences that code for the same CDR3. The V gene is TRBV6-5, the J gene TRBJ2-7, with TRBD2 matching 7 bases. This CDR3 has 15 residues. Germline V gives CDR1 MNHEY, CDR2 SVGAGI. V lost 0 bases, J lost 2 bases, and 4 bases stayed unmatched. CDR3 DNA sequence: TGTGCCAGCAGTTACTCGCCTAGCGGAACCTACGAGCAGTACTTC. Its translation is CASSYSPSGTYEQYF.

This clone was recorded once. The chain joins TRBV5-1 to TRBJ2-7, with 9 positions matching TRBD1. The ends lost 0 bases at V and 4 bases at J; junction bases unmatched: 14. The CDR3 has 18 residues. Germline CDR1 is SGHRS and CDR2 is YFSETQ. The CDR3 nucleotides are TGCGCCAGCAGCTTGGGTAGGGGACAGGGCCCACGATTGTACGAGCAGTACTTC. Its translation: CASSLGRGQGPRLYEQYF.